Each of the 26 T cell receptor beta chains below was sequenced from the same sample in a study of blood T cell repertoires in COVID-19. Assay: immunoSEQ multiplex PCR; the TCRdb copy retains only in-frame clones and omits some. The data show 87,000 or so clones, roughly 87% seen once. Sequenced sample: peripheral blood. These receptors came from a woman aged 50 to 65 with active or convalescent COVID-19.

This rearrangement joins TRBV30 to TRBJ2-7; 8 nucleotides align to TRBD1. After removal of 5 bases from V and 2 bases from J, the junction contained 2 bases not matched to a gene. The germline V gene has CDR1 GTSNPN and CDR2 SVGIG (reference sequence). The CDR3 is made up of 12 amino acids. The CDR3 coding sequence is TGTGCCTGGGGACAGGGCCCCTACGAGCAGTACTTC. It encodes CAWGQGPYEQYF.

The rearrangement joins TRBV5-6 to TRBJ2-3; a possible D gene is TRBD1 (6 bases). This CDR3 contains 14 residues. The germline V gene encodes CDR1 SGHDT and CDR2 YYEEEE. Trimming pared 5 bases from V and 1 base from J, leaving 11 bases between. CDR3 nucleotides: TGTGCCAGCAGTCTGCGACAGGGCACAGATACGCAGTATTTT. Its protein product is CASSLRQGTDTQYF. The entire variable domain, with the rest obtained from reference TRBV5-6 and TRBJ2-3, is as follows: DAGVTQSPTHLIKTRGQQVTLRCSPKSGHDTVSWYQQALGQGPQFIFQYYEEEERQRGNFPDRFSGHQFPNYSSELNVNALLLGDSALYLCASSLRQGTDTQYFGPGTRLTVL.

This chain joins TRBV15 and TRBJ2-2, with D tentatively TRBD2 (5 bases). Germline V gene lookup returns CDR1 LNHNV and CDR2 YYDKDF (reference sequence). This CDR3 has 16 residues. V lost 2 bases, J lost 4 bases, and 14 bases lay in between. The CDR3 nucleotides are TGTGCCACCAGCAGATCCCAGAGGGCCAGCACCGGGGAGCTGTTTTTT. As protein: CATSRSQRASTGELFF.

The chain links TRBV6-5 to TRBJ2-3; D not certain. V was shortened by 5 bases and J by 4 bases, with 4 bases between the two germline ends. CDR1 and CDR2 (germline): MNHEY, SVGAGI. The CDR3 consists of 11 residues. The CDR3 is CASSRADTQYF. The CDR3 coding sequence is TGTGCCAGCAGTCGTGCAGATACGCAGTATTTT.

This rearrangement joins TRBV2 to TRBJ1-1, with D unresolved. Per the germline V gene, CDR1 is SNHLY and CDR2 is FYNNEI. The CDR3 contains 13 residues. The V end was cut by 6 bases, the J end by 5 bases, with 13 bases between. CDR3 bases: TGTGCCAGCAGCCGGCCCCCGGGGACTGAAGCTTTCTTT. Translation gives CASSRPPGTEAFF. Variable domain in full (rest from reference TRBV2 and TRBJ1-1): EPEVTQTPSHQVTQMGQEVILRCVPISNHLYFYWYRQILGQKVEFLVSFYNNEISEKSEIFDDQFSVERPDGSNFTLKIRSTKLEDSAMYFCASSRPPGTEAFFGQGTRLTVV.

The CDR3 bases are TGTGCCAGCAGCTTGTCACTAGTCCATGAGCAGTTCTTC. Amino acids: CASSLSLVHEQFF. The chain links TRBV5-8 to TRBJ2-1; the D gene is possibly TRBD2 (5 bases). Germline CDR1 SGHTS, CDR2 YDEGEE. Trimming took 1 base from V and 8 from J, leaving 10 bases between them. The CDR3 sequence is 13 residues long.

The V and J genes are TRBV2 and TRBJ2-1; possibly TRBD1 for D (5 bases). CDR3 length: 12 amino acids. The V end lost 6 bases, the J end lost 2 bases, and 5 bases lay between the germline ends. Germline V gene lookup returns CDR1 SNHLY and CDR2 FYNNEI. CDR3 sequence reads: CASRDTYNEQFF. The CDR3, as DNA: TGTGCCAGCAGGGACACCTACAATGAGCAGTTCTTC.

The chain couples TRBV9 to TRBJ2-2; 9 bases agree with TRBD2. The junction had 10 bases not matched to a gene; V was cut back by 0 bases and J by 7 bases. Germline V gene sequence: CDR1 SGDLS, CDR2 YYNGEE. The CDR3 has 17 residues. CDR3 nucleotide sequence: TGTGCCAGCAGCGTAGCAGGTAGCGGGGGCCAAGGCGGGGAGCTGTTTTTT. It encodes CASSVAGSGGQGGELFF.

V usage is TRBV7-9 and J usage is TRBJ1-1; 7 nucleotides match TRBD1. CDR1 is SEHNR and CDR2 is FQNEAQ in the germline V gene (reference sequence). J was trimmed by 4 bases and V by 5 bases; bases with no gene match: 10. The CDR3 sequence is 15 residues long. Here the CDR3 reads CASSAWTGGSTEAFF. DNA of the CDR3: TGTGCCAGCAGCGCGTGGACAGGAGGCTCCACTGAAGCTTTCTTT.

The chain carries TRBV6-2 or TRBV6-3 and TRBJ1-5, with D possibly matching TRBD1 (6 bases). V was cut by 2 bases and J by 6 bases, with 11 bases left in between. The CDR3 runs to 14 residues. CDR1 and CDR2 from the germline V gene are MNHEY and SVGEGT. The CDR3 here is CASSYPGDGQPQHF. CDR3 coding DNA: TGTGCCAGCAGTTACCCAGGGGATGGTCAGCCCCAGCATTTT.

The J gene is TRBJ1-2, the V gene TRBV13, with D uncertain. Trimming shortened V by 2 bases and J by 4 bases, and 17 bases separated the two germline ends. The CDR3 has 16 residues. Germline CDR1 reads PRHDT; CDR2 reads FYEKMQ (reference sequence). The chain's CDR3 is CASSLRREESFYGYTF. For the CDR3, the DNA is TGTGCCAGCAGCTTAAGAAGGGAGGAGTCTTTCTATGGCTACACCTTC.

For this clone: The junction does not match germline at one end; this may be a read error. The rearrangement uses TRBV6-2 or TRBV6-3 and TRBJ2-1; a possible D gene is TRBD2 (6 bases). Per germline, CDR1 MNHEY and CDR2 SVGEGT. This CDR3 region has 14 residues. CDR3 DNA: TGTGCCAGCAGTGGCTGGGACTCCGACAATGAGCAGTTCTTC. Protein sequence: CASSGWDSDNEQFF.

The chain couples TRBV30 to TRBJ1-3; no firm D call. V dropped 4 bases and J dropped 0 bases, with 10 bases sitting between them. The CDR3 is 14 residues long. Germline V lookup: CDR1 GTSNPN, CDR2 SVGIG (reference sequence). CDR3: CAWMGLNSGNTIYF. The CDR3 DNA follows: TGTGCCTGGATGGGCCTGAACTCTGGAAACACCATATATTTT.

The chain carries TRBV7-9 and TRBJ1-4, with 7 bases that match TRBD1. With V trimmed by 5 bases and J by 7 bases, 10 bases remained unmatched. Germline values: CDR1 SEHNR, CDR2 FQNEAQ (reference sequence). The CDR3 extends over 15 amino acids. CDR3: CASSGQDRSSEKLFF. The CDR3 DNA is TGTGCCAGCAGCGGGCAGGACAGGTCTAGTGAAAAACTGTTTTTT.

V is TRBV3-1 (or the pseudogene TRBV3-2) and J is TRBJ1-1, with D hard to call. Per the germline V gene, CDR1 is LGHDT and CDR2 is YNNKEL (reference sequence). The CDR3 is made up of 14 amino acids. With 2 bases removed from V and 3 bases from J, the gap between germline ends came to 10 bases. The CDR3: CASSQYERDTEAFF. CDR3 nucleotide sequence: TGTGCCAGCAGCCAATATGAGAGGGACACTGAAGCTTTCTTT.

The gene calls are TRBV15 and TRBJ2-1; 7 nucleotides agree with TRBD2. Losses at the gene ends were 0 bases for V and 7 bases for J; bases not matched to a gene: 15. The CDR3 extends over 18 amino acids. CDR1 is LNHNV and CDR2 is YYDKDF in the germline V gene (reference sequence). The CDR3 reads CATSRDLIGGTRRNEQFF. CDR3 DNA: TGTGCCACCAGCAGAGACCTGATCGGGGGGACTCGACGGAATGAGCAGTTCTTC.

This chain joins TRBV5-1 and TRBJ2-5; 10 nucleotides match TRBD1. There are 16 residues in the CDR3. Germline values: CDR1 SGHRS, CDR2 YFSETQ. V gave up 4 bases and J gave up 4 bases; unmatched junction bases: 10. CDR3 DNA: TGCGCCAGCAGCGGGGGGGACAGGGGCGGAGGAGAGACCCAGTACTTC. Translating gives CASSGGDRGGGETQYF.

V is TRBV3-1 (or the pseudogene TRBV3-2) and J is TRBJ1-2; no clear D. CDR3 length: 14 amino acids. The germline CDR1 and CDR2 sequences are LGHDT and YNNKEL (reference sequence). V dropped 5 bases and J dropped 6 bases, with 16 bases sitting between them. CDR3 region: CASSSHGEGNGYTF. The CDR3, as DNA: TGTGCCAGCAGCTCACACGGGGAGGGTAATGGCTACACCTTC.

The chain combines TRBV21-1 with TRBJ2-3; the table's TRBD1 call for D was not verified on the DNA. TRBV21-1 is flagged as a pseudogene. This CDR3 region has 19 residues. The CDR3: CASSKSVGSAPTVTDTQYF. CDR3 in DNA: TGTGCCAGCAGCAAATCCGTTGGTTCGGCACCGACAGTCACAGATACGCAGTATTTT.

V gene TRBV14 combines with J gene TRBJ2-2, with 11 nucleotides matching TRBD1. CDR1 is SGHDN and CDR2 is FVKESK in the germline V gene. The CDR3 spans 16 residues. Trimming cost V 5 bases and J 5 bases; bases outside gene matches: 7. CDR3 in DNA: TGTGCCAGCAGCTACCGAGGGACAGGGGGGACCGGGGAGCTGTTTTTT. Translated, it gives CASSYRGTGGTGELFF.

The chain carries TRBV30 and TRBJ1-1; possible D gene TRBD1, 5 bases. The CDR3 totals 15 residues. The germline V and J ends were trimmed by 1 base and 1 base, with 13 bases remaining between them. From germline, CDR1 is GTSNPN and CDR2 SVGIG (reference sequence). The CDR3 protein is CAWSGRQNSNTEAFF. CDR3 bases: TGTGCCTGGAGTGGCCGACAGAACTCGAACACTGAAGCTTTCTTT.

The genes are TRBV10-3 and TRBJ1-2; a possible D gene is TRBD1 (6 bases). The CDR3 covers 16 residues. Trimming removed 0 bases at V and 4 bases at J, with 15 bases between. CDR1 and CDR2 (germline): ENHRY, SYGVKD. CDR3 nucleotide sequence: TGTGCCATCAGTGAGTCATCGGGACACCTTGGCTATGGCTACACCTTC. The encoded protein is CAISESSGHLGYGYTF.

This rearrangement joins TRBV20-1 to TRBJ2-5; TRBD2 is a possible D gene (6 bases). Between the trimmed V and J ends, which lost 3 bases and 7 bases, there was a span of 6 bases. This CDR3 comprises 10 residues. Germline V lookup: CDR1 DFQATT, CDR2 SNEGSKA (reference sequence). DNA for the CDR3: TGCAGTGCTAGTAGCGGGACCCAGTACTTC. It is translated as CSASSGTQYF.

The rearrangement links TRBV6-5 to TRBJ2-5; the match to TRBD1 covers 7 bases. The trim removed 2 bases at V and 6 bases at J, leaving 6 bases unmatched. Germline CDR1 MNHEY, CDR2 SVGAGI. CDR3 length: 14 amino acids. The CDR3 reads CASSYTQGVQTQYF. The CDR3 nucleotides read TGTGCCAGCAGTTACACGCAGGGGGTTCAGACCCAGTACTTC.

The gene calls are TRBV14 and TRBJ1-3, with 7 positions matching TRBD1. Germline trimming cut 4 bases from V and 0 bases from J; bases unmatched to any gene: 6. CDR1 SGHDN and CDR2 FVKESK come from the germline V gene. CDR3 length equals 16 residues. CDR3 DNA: TGTGCCAGCAGCCCGACAGGGCCCCACTCTGGAAACACCATATATTTT. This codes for CASSPTGPHSGNTIYF.

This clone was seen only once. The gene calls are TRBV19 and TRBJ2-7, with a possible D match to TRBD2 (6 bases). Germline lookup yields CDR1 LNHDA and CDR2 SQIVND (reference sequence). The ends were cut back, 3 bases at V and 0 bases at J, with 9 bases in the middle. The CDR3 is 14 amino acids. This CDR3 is CASSIGGTSYEQYF. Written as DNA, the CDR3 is TGTGCCAGTAGTATTGGAGGGACCTCCTACGAGCAGTACTTC.